One and the same sample provided the 19 T cell receptor beta chains below, sequenced in a study of blood T cell repertoires in COVID-19. Sequencing used immunoSEQ multiplex PCR; TCRdb keeps in-frame clones, though not all of them. This table has about 110,000 clones, around three quarters appearing once. Sequencing was performed on peripheral blood. The receptors derive from an older woman with acute or convalescent COVID-19.

The genes are TRBV7-8 and TRBJ2-7; TRBD1 might be the D (5 bases). The CDR3 covers 14 residues. V was pared by 5 bases and J by 2 bases, with 13 bases between. The germline V gene has CDR1 SGHVS and CDR2 FQNEAQ. The chain's CDR3 is CASSPRTYTYEQYF. The CDR3 bases are TGTGCCAGCAGCCCGAGGACATACACCTACGAGCAGTACTTC.

The chain carries TRBV28 and TRBJ1-1; 7 nucleotides line up with TRBD1. Looked up from germline, CDR1 is MDHEN and CDR2 is SYDVKM. J was trimmed by 10 bases and V by 6 bases; bases with no gene match: 14. The CDR3 contains 14 residues. This CDR3 is CASSPGQASVSAFF. CDR3 sequence (DNA): TGTGCCAGCAGCCCCGGACAGGCCTCGGTGTCAGCTTTCTTT.

The chain combines TRBV6-1 with TRBJ2-7; D gene uncertain. CDR1 MNHNS and CDR2 SASEGT come from the germline V gene. Trimming removed 2 bases from V and 0 bases from J, with 14 bases in between. The CDR3 covers 16 residues. This CDR3 reads CASSEPPQTFSYEQYF. DNA of the CDR3: TGTGCCAGCAGTGAACCTCCCCAGACATTCTCCTACGAGCAGTACTTC.

This rearrangement joins TRBV3-1 (or the pseudogene TRBV3-2) to TRBJ2-7; weak D call: TRBD1 (5 bases). CDR1 LGHDT and CDR2 YNNKEL come from the germline V gene (reference sequence). Trimming took 11 bases from V and 3 from J, leaving 17 bases between them. The CDR3 runs 13 residues. This CDR3 is CAGNGGQNYEQYF. The CDR3 DNA sequence: TGTGCCGGAAATGGCGGACAAAACTACGAGCAGTACTTC.

The rearrangement joins TRBV11-1 to TRBJ2-7, with 9 bases matching TRBD1. The V and J ends lost 5 bases and 3 bases, in that order; junction bases with no gene match: 5. Germline CDR1 SGHAT, CDR2 FQDESV (reference sequence). CDR3 length: 14 residues. The CDR3, as DNA: TGTGCCAGCAGCAGACGGGACAGGGTCTACGAGCAGTACTTC. Its protein is CASSRRDRVYEQYF.

The chain links TRBV28 to TRBJ1-2, with 8 bases that match TRBD1. Trimming removed 4 bases from V and 8 bases from J; junction bases left unmatched: 9. Per germline, CDR1 MDHEN and CDR2 SYDVKM. This CDR3 spans 14 amino acids. The CDR3: CASSSTGTGGGYTF. The CDR3 DNA reads TGTGCCAGCAGTTCCACCGGGACAGGCGGCGGCTACACCTTC.

The CDR3 DNA sequence: TGTGCCAGCAGTATACAGGTGAACACTGAAGCTTTCTTT. Translating it yields CASSIQVNTEAFF. The chain combines TRBV6-5 with TRBJ1-1; a possible D gene is TRBD1 (5 bases). V gave up 5 bases and J gave up 0 bases, with 7 bases separating them. Germline CDR1 is MNHEY and CDR2 is SVGAGI. CDR3 size: 13 residues.

The gene calls are TRBV27 and TRBJ1-1; 9 nucleotides agree with TRBD1. This CDR3 region has 13 residues. Germline CDR1 MNHEY, CDR2 SMNVEV (reference sequence). V shed 10 bases and J 11 bases; nucleotides not matched to a gene: 14. CDR3 sequence reads: CATQRTGQGRAFF. In nucleotides, the CDR3 is TGTGCCACCCAGCGTACGGGACAGGGTCGGGCTTTCTTT.

The rearrangement joins TRBV19 to TRBJ2-6; 7 bases are a match to TRBD1. V lost 6 bases and J lost 2; bases outside the gene matches: 7. The CDR3 runs to 16 residues. Looked up from germline, CDR1 is LNHDA and CDR2 is SQIVND (reference sequence). This CDR3 reads CASSLTGQAGANVLTF. CDR3 sequence (DNA): TGTGCCAGTAGCCTCACCGGACAGGCTGGGGCCAACGTCCTGACTTTC.

The V call is TRBV20-1, the J call TRBJ2-6; D unclear. Between the trimmed V and J ends, which lost 3 bases and 1 base, there was a span of 4 bases. Germline V gene sequence: CDR1 DFQATT, CDR2 SNEGSKA (reference sequence). The length of the CDR3 is 13 residues. The CDR3 protein is CSASSSGANVLTF. The DNA for the CDR3 is TGCAGTGCTAGTTCTTCTGGGGCCAACGTCCTGACTTTC.

This chain joins TRBV9 and TRBJ1-2; the D gene is possibly TRBD1 (5 bases). Per germline, CDR1 SGDLS and CDR2 YYNGEE. The germline V and J ends were trimmed by 4 bases and 1 base, with 14 bases remaining between them. The CDR3 covers 15 residues. For the CDR3, the DNA is TGTGCCAGCAGCCCCTCAACGACAGTTAACTATGGCTACACCTTC. As protein: CASSPSTTVNYGYTF.

V is TRBV5-1 and J is TRBJ1-1, with 9 bases aligning to TRBD1. The ends lost 4 bases at V and 8 bases at J; junction bases unmatched: 6. The CDR3 loop spans 13 amino acids. The germline V gene has CDR1 SGHRS and CDR2 YFSETQ. The chain's CDR3 is CASSPGTGKEAFF. The CDR3 DNA is TGCGCCAGCAGCCCCGGGACAGGGAAGGAAGCTTTCTTT.

The chain uses TRBV5-1 and TRBJ2-2, with 10 bases fitting TRBD1. The junction had 1 base not matched to a gene; V was cut back by 3 bases and J by 5 bases. Germline V CDR1 and CDR2: SGHRS, YFSETQ. The CDR3 covers 14 residues. The CDR3 spells CASSSGQGTGELFF. CDR3 in DNA: TGCGCCAGCAGCTCGGGACAGGGGACCGGGGAGCTGTTTTTT.

This clone was seen at least ten times. This sequence joins TRBV4-2 and TRBJ1-1; 7 bases match TRBD1. J was trimmed by 0 bases and V by 5 bases; bases with no gene match: 6. The CDR3 has 15 amino acids. Looked up from germline, CDR1 is LGHNA and CDR2 is YNFKEQ. CDR3: CASSSGQRMNTEAFF. CDR3 coding DNA: TGTGCCAGCAGCTCGGGACAGAGAATGAACACTGAAGCTTTCTTT.

This sequence joins TRBV2 and TRBJ1-1; unclear D gene. The CDR3 has 13 residues. Trimming took off 8 bases at V and 3 bases at J, with 13 bases between the two ends. The germline V gene has CDR1 SNHLY and CDR2 FYNNEI. The CDR3 protein is CASGTLGDTEAFF. The CDR3 bases are TGTGCCAGCGGTACCCTGGGAGACACTGAAGCTTTCTTT.

The rearrangement joins TRBV7-9 to TRBJ2-1, with 7 positions matching TRBD1. Germline values: CDR1 SEHNR, CDR2 FQNEAQ (reference sequence). The CDR3 sequence is 15 residues long. Unmatched junction bases numbered 9, after V lost 5 bases and J lost 5 bases. CDR3 coding DNA: TGTGCCAGCAGCCCGGGACAGAACTTAAACAATGAGCAGTTCTTC. The encoded protein is CASSPGQNLNNEQFF.

In this sample, this clone turned up once. The genes are TRBV5-1 and TRBJ1-1; 8 nucleotides align to TRBD1. The CDR3 contains 14 residues. Germline V gene lookup returns CDR1 SGHRS and CDR2 YFSETQ. Trimming removed 2 bases from V and 6 bases from J; junction bases left unmatched: 6. The DNA of the CDR3 is TGCGCCAGCAGCTTACAGGGGGAGAGGTCTGAAGCTTTCTTT. It yields the protein CASSLQGERSEAFF.

The chain carries TRBV29-1 and TRBJ1-1, with D perhaps TRBD1 (6 bases). The germline V gene encodes CDR1 SQVTM and CDR2 ANQGSEA. The CDR3 extends over 13 amino acids. V lost 5 bases, J lost 0 bases, and 10 bases lay in between. CDR3 DNA sequence: TGCAGCGTTCAGGGGTCCTTGAACACTGAAGCTTTCTTT. Protein sequence: CSVQGSLNTEAFF.

The chain has TRBV5-1 and TRBJ2-1; D possibly corresponds to TRBD2 (7 bases). V lost 0 bases and J lost 0, with 16 bases in between. Germline lookup yields CDR1 SGHRS and CDR2 YFSETQ. This CDR3 comprises 18 residues. CDR3 in amino acids: CASSLAMGGPSSYNEQFF. CDR3 DNA: TGCGCCAGCAGCTTGGCCATGGGGGGGCCTAGCTCCTACAATGAGCAGTTCTTC. Using reference TRBV5-1 and TRBJ2-1 for the parts outside the CDR3, the full variable domain is KAGVTQTPRYLIKTRGQQVTLSCSPISGHRSVSWYQQTPGQGLQFLFEYFSETQRNKGNFPGRFSGRQFSNSRSEMNVSTLELGDSALYLCASSLAMGGPSSYNEQFFGPGTRLTVL.